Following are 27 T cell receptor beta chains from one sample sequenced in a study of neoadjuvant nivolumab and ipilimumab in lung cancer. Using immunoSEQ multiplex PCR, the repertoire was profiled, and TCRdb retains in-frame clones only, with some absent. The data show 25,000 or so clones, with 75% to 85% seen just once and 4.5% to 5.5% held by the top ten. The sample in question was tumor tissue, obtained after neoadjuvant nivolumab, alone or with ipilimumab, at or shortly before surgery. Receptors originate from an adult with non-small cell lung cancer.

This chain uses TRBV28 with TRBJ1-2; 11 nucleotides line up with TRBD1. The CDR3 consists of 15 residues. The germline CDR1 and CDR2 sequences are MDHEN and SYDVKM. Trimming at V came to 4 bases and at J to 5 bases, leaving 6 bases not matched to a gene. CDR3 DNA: TGTGCCAGCAGTTACCGGGACAGGGGGATATATGGCTACACCTTC. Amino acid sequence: CASSYRDRGIYGYTF.

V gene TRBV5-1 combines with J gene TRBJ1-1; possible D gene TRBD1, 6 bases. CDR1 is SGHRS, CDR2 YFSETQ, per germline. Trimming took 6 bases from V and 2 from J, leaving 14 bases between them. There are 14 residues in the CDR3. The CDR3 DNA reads TGCGCCAGCACAGGGGCCCAGATAAACACTGAAGCTTTCTTT. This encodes CASTGAQINTEAFF.

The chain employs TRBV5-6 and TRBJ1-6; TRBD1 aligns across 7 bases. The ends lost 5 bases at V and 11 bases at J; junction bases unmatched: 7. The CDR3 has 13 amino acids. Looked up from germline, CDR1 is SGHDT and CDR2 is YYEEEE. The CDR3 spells CASRRDSGTPLHF. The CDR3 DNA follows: TGTGCCAGCAGGAGGGACAGTGGAACACCCCTCCACTTT.

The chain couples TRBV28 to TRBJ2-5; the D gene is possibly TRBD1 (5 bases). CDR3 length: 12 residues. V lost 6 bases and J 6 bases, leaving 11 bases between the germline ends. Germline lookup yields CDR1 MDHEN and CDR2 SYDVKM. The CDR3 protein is CASSRQIKTQYF. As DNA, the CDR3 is TGTGCCAGCAGCAGACAGATAAAGACCCAGTACTTC.

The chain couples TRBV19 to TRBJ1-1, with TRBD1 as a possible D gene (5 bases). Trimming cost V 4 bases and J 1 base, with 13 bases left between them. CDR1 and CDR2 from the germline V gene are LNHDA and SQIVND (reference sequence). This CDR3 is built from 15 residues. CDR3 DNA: TGTGCCAGTAGTACGCCTTGGGGACGGAACACTGAAGCTTTCTTT. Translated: CASSTPWGRNTEAFF.

For the CDR3, the DNA is TGTGCCAGCAGCTTTAGCGGGAGTGACGAGCAGTACTTC. It translates to CASSFSGSDEQYF. The chain recombines TRBV11-3 with TRBJ2-7; TRBD2 matches at 9 bases. V was pared by 3 bases and J by 5 bases, with 2 bases of the junction left unmatched. Per the germline V gene, CDR1 is SGHNT and CDR2 is YENEEA. The CDR3 totals 13 residues.

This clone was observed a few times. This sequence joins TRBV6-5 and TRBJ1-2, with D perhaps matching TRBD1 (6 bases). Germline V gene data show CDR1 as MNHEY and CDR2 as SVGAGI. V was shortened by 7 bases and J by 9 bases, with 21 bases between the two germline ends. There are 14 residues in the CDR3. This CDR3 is CASIKTDGGPSYTF. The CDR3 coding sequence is TGTGCCAGCATTAAAACAGACGGGGGCCCTAGCTACACCTTC.

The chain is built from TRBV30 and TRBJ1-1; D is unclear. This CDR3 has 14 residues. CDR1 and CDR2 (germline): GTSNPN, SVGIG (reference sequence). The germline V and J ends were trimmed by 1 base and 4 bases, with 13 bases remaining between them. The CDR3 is CAWSGEGRVTEAFF. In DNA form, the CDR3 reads TGTGCCTGGAGTGGGGAGGGTAGGGTCACTGAAGCTTTCTTT.

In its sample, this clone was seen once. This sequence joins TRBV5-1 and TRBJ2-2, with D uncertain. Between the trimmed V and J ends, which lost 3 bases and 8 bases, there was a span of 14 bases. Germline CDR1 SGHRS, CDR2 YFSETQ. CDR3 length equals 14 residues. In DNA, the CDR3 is TGCGCCAGCAGCTCGCAGACCACCTCGGGGGAGCTGTTTTTT. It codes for CASSSQTTSGELFF.

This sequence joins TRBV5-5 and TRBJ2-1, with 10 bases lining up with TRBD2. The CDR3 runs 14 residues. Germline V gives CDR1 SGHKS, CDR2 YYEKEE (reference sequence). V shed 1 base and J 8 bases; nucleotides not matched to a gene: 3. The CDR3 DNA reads TGTGCCAGCAGCTTGCTAGCGGGAGAACATGAGCAGTTCTTC. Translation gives CASSLLAGEHEQFF.

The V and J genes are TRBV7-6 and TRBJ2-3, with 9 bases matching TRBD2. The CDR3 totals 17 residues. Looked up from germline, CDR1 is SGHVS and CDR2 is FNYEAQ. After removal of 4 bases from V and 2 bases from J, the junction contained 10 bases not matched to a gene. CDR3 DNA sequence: TGTGCCAGCAGCTCCTTTGGCGGGGGGGCCATCACAGATACGCAGTATTTT. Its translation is CASSSFGGGAITDTQYF.

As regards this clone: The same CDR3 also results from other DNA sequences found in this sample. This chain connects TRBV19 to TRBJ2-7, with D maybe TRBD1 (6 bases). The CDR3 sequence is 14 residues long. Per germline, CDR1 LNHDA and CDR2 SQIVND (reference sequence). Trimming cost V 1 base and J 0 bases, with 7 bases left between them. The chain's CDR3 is CASSIGGPSYEQYF. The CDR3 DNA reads TGTGCCAGTAGTATAGGGGGGCCCTCCTACGAGCAGTACTTC.

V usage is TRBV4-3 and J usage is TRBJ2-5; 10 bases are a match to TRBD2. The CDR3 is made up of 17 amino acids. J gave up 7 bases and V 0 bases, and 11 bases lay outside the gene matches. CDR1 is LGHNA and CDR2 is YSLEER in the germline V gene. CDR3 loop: CASSQDWTSGRLGTQYF. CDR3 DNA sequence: TGCGCCAGCAGCCAAGATTGGACTAGCGGACGATTGGGGACCCAGTACTTC.

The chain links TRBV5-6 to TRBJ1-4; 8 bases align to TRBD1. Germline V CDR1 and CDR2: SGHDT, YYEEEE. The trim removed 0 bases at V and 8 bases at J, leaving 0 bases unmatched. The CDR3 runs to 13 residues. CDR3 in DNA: TGTGCCAGCAGCTTGGACAGGGGGGAAAAACTGTTTTTT. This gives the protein CASSLDRGEKLFF.

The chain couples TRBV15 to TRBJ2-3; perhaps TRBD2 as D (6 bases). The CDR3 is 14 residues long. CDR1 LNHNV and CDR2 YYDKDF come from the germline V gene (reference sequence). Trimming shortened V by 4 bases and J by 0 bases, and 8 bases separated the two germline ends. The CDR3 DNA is TGTGCCACCAGCATAAGCGGGAGCACAGATACGCAGTATTTT. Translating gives CATSISGSTDTQYF.

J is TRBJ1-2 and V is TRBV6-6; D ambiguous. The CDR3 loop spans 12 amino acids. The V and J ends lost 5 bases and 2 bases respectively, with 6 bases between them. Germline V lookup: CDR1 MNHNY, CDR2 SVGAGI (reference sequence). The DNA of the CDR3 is TGTGCCAGCAGTGACGGAAACTATGGCTACACCTTC. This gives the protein CASSDGNYGYTF.

CDR3 residues: CASKDSNYGYTF. CDR3 in DNA: TGCGCCAGCAAAGACAGCAACTATGGCTACACCTTC. The chain couples TRBV5-1 to TRBJ1-2; TRBD1 is a possible D gene (5 bases). The CDR3 covers 12 residues. V was cut by 6 bases and J by 2 bases, with 8 bases left in between. CDR1 and CDR2 from the germline V gene are SGHRS and YFSETQ.

CDR3 residues: CASSLMKNEKLFF. CDR3 nucleotides: TGTGCCAGCAGCCTTATGAAGAATGAAAAACTGTTTTTT. V is TRBV7-2 and J is TRBJ1-4; unclear D gene. The germline CDR1 and CDR2 sequences are SGHTA and FQGNSA. The CDR3 runs to 13 residues. Trimming took 5 bases from V and 5 from J, leaving 9 bases between them.

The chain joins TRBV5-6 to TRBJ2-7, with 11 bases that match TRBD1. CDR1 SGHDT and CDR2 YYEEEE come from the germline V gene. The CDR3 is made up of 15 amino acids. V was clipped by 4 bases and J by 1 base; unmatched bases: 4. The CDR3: CASSQGQGASYEQYF. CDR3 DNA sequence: TGTGCCAGCAGCCAAGGACAGGGGGCGTCCTACGAGCAGTACTTC.

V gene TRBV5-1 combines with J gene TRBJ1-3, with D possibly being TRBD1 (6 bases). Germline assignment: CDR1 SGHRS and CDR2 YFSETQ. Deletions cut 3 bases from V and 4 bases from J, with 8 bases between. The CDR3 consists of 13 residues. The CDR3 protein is CASSSTGGNTIYF. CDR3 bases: TGCGCCAGCAGCTCGACAGGAGGAAACACCATATATTTT.

The DNA for the CDR3 is TGTGCCTGGAGCGTCAAACCCTCCAGGGACATTCAGTACTTC. Its protein product is CAWSVKPSRDIQYF. This chain connects TRBV30 to TRBJ2-4; TRBD1 is a possible D gene (5 bases). Germline-derived CDR1 and CDR2 are GTSNPN and SVGIG (reference sequence). V lost 3 bases and J lost 8, with 17 bases in between. CDR3 length: 14 amino acids. The full variable domain, with the rest looked up from reference TRBV30 and TRBJ2-4, is SQTIHQWPATLVQPVGSPLSLECTVEGTSNPNLYWYRQAAGRGLQLLFYSVGIGQISSEVPQNLSASRPQDRQFILSSKKLLLSDSGFYLCAWSVKPSRDIQYFGAGTRLSVL.

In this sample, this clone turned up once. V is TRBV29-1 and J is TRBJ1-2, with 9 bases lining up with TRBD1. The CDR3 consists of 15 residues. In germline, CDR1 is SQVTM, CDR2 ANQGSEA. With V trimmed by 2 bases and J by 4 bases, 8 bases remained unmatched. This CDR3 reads CSVESSVGQGYGYTF. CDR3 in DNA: TGCAGCGTTGAATCCTCTGTGGGACAGGGCTATGGCTACACCTTC.

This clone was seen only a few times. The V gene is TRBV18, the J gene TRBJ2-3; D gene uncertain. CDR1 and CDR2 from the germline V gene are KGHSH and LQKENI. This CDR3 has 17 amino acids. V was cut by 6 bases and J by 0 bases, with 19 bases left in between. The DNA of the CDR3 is TGTGCCAGCTCCTTCCCTAAAGGAACGGGTAGCACAGATACGCAGTATTTT. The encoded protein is CASSFPKGTGSTDTQYF.

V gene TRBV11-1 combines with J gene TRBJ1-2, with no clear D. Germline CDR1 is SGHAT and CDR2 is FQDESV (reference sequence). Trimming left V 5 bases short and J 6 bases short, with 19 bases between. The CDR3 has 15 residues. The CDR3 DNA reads TGTGCCAGCAGCGAGGACGGTCTTCCCGAGGATGGCTACACCTTC. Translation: CASSEDGLPEDGYTF.

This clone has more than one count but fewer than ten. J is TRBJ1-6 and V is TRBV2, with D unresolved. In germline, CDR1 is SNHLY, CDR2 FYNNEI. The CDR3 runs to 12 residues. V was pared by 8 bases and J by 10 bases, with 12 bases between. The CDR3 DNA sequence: TGTGCCAGCTCCACGCAGAGCTCACCCCTCCACTTT. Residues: CASSTQSSPLHF.

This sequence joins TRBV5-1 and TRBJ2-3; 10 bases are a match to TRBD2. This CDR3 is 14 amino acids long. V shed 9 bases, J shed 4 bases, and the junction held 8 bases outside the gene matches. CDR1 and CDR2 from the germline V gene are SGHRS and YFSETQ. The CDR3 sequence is CATRAGGPADTQYF. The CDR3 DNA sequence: TGCGCCACGCGAGCGGGAGGGCCCGCAGATACGCAGTATTTT.

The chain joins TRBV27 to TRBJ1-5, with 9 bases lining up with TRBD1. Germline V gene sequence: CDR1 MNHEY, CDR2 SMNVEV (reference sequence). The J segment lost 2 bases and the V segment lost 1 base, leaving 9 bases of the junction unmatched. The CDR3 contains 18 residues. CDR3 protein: CASSLYPQGAKGNQPQHF. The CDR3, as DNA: TGTGCCAGCAGTTTATATCCACAGGGGGCGAAGGGCAATCAGCCCCAGCATTTT.